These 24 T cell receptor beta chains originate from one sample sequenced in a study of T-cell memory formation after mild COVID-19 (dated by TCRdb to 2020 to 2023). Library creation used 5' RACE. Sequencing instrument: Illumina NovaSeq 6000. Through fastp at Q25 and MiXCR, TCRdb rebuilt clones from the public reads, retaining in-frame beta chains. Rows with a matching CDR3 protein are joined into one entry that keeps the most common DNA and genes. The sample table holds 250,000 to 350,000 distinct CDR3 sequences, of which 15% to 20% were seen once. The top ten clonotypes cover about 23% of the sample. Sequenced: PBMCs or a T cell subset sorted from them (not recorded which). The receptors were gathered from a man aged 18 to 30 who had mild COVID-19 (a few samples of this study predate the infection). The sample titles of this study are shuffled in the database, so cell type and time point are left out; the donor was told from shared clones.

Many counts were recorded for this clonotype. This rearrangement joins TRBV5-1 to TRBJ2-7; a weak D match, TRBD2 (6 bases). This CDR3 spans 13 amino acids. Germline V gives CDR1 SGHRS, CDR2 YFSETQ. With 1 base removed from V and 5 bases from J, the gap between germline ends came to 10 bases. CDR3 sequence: CASSLIGGDEQYF. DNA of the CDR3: TGCGCCAGCAGCTTGATCGGCGGGGACGAGCAGTACTTC.

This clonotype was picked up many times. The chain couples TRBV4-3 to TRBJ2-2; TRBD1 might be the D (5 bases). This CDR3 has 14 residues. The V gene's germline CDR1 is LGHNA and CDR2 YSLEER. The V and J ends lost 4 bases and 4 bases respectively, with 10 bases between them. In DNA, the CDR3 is TGCGCCAGCAGCCCCAGGGATATCACCGGGGAGCTGTTTTTT. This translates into CASSPRDITGELFF.

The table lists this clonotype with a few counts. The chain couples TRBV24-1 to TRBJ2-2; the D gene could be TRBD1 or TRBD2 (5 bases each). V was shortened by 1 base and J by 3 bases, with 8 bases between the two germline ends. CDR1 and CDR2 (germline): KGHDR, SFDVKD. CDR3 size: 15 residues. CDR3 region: CATSDFEGHTGELFF. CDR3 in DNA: TGTGCCACCAGTGATTTTGAGGGACACACCGGGGAGCTGTTTTTT.

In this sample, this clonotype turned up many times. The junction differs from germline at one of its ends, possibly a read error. CDR3: CASSLGTEAFF. In DNA form, the CDR3 reads TGTGCCAGCAGCTTGGGCACTGAAGCTTTCTTT. This chain uses TRBV5-1 with TRBJ1-1, with D unclear. The CDR3 is 11 amino acids. Germline CDR1 and CDR2: SGHRS and YFSETQ.

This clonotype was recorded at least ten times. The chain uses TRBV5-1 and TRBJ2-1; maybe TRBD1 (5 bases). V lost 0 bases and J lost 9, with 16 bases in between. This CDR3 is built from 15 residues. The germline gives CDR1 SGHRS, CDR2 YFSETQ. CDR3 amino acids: CASSLAQGHFGEQFF. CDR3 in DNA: TGCGCCAGCAGCTTGGCCCAGGGCCATTTCGGTGAGCAGTTCTTC.

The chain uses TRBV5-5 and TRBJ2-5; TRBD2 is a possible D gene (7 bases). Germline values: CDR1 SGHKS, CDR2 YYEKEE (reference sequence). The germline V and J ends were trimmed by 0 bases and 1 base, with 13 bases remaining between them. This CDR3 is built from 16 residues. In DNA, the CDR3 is TGTGCCAGCAGCTTGGTCGGGGGGCTTGTCCAAGAGACCCAGTACTTC. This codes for CASSLVGGLVQETQYF.

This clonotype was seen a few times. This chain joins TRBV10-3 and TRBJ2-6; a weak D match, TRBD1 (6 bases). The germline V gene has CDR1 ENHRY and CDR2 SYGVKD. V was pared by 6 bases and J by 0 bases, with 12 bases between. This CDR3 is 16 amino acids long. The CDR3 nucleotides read TGTGCCATCAGAGGGGGTGGAGACTCTGGGGCCAACGTCCTGACTTTC. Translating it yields CAIRGGGDSGANVLTF.

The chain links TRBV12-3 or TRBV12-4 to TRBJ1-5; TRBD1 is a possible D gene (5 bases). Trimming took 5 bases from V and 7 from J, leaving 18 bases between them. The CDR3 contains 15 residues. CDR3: CASSPRDRYRQPQHF. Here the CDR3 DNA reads TGTGCCAGCAGTCCCCGGGACCGCTATCGGCAGCCCCAGCATTTT.

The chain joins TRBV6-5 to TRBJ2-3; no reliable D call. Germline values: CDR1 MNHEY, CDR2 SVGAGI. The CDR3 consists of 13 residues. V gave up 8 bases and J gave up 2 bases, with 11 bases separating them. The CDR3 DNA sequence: TGTGCCAGCGCGCGAACCATCACAGATACGCAGTATTTT. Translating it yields CASARTITDTQYF.

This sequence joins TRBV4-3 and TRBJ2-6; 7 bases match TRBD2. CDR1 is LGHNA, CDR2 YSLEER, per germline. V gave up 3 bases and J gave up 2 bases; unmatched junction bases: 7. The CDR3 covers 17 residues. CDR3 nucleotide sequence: TGCGCCAGCAGCCACGGACTAGACTTTACTGGGGCCAACGTCCTGACTTTC. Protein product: CASSHGLDFTGANVLTF.

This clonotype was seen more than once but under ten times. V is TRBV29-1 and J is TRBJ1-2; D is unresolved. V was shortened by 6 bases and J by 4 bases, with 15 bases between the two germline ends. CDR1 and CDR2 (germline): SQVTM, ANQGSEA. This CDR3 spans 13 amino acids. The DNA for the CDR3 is TGCAGCGTCGTCGTCTATAGCCCCTATGGCTACACCTTC. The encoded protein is CSVVVYSPYGYTF.

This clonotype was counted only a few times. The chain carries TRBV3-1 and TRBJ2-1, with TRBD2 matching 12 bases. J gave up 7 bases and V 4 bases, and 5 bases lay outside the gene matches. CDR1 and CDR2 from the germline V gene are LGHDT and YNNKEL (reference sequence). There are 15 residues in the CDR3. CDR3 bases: TGTGCCAGCAGCCCAACTAGCGGGGGGAAGAATGAGCAGTTCTTC. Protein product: CASSPTSGGKNEQFF.

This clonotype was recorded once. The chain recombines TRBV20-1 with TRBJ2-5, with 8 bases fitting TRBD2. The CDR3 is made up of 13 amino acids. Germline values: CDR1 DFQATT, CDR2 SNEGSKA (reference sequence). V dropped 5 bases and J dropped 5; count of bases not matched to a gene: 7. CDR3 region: CSAGSGGRETQYF. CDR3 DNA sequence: TGCAGTGCTGGAAGCGGGGGTCGGGAGACCCAGTACTTC.

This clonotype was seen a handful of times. Here the CDR3 DNA reads TGTGCCAGCTCACCACCTAGCGGGGGGTCAGATACGCAGTATTTT. It codes for CASSPPSGGSDTQYF. The genes are TRBV18 and TRBJ2-3; 10 positions agree with TRBD2. Germline V gene lookup returns CDR1 KGHSH and CDR2 LQKENI. The CDR3 consists of 15 residues. Trimming at V came to 0 bases and at J to 4 bases, leaving 1 base not matched to a gene.

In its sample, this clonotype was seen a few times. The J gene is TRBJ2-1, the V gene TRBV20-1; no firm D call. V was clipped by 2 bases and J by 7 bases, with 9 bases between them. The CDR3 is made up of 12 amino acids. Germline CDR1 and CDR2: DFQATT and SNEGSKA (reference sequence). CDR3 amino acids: CSARWQPNEQFF. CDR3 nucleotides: TGCAGTGCTAGATGGCAACCTAATGAGCAGTTCTTC.

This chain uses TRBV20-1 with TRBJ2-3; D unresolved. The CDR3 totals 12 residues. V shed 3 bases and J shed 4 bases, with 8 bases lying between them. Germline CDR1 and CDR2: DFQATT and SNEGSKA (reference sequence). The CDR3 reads CSASYWSDTQYF. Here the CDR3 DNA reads TGCAGTGCTAGTTATTGGTCAGATACGCAGTATTTT.

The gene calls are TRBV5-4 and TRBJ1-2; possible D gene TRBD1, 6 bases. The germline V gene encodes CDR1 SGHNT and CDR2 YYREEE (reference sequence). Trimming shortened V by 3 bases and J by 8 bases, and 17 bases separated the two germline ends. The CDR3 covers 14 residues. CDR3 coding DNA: TGTGCCAGCAGCTCGCCGGTAGGGGGACCCGGCTACACCTTC. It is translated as CASSSPVGGPGYTF. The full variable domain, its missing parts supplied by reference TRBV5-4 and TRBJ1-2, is ETGVTQSPTHLIKTRGQQVTLRCSSQSGHNTVSWYQQALGQGPQFIFQYYREEENGRGNFPPRFSGLQFPNYSSELNVNALELDDSALYLCASSSPVGGPGYTFGSGTRLTVV.

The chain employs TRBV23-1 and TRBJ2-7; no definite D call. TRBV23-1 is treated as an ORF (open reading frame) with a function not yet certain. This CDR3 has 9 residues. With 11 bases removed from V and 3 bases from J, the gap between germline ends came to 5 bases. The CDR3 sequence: CARYYEQYV. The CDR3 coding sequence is TGCGCCCGGTACTACGAGCAGTACGTC.

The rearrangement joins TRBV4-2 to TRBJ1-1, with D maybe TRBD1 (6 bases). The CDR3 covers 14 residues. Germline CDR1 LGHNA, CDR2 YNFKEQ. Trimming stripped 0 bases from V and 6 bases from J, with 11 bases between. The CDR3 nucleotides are TGTGCCAGCAGCCAAGATCAGGGGATCGCTGAAGCTTTCTTT. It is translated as CASSQDQGIAEAFF.

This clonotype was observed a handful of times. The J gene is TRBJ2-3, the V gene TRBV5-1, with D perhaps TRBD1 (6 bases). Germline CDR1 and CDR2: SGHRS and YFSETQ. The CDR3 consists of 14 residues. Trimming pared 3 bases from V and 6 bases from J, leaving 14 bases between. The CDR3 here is CASSSTGSQDTQYF. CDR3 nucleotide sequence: TGCGCCAGCAGCTCGACAGGCTCCCAGGATACGCAGTATTTT.

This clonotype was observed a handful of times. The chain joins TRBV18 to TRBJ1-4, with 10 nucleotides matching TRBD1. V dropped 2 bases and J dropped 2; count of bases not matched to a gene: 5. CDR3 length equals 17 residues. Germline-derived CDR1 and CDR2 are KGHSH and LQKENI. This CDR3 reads CASSPVGQGMTNEKLFF. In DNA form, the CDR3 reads TGTGCCAGCTCACCAGTGGGACAGGGGATGACTAATGAAAAACTGTTTTTT.

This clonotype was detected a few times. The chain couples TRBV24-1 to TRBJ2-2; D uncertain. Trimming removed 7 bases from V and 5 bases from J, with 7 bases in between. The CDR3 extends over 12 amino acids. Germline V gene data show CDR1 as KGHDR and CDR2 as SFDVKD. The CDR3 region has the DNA TGTGCCACCAGAGACTGGACCGGGGAGCTGTTTTTT. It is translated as CATRDWTGELFF.

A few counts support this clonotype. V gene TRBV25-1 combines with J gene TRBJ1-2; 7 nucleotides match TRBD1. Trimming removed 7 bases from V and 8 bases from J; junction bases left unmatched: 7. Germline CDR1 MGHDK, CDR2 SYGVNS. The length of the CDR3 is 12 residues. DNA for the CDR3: TGTGCCAGCACTCCCCGAGGGGGCGGCTACACCTTC. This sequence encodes CASTPRGGGYTF.

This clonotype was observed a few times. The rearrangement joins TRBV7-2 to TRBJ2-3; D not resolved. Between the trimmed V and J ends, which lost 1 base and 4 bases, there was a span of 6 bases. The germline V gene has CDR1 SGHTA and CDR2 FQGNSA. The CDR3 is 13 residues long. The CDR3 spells CASSLVSPDTQYF. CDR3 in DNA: TGTGCCAGCAGCTTAGTTTCCCCAGATACGCAGTATTTT.